One sample yielded the 9 T cell receptor beta chains listed below, sequenced in a study of blood T cell repertoires in COVID-19. The protocol was immunoSEQ multiplex PCR, while the TCRdb copy is restricted to in-frame clones and leaves out a portion. The repertoire holds roughly 8,200 clones, with around nine tenths as singletons. Sequencing input: peripheral blood. The receptor source for this set is a human donor with active COVID-19. The donor label of this sample is uncertain.

CDR3 protein: CASSRAGDSYNEQFF. The CDR3 region has the DNA TGTGCCAGCAGTCGAGCGGGGGACTCCTACAATGAGCAGTTCTTC. The chain joins TRBV27 to TRBJ2-1, with TRBD2 matching over 8 bases. J lost 0 bases, V lost 5 bases, and 3 bases had no gene match. The germline gives CDR1 MNHEY, CDR2 SMNVEV (reference sequence). The CDR3 is made up of 15 amino acids.

This chain joins TRBV27 and TRBJ1-5; TRBD1 matches at 7 bases. This CDR3 spans 15 amino acids. CDR1 is MNHEY, CDR2 SMNVEV, per germline (reference sequence). V shed 6 bases, J shed 0 bases, and the junction held 5 bases outside the gene matches. CDR3 protein: CASRSGTVSNQPQHF. The CDR3, as DNA: TGTGCCAGCAGGTCCGGGACAGTTAGCAATCAGCCCCAGCATTTT.

DNA of the CDR3: TGTGCCAGCAGCTTGCAAGGAGGTAGTGTCTACGAGCAGTACTTC. Its protein product is CASSLQGGSVYEQYF. This chain links TRBV5-8 with TRBJ2-7; D perhaps matches TRBD2 (5 bases). Germline CDR1 and CDR2: SGHTS and YDEGEE. The germline V and J ends were trimmed by 1 base and 3 bases, with 14 bases remaining between them. This CDR3 is 15 amino acids long.

The rearrangement joins TRBV7-3 to TRBJ1-4; 10 nucleotides line up with TRBD1. Germline V lookup: CDR1 SGHTA, CDR2 FQGTGA. The CDR3 extends over 15 amino acids. V lost 5 bases, J lost 10 bases, and 10 bases stayed unmatched. As DNA, the CDR3 is TGTGCCAGCAGCCTAAGGACAGGGGGGTCCGCAAAACTGTTTTTT. Residues: CASSLRTGGSAKLFF.

V gene TRBV23-1 combines with J gene TRBJ1-5; D gene uncertain. TRBV23-1 qualifies as an ORF whose function is uncertain. Trimming left V 4 bases short and J 1 base short, with 14 bases between. The CDR3 runs 16 residues. The CDR3 nucleotides read TGCGCCAGCAGTCTCCCTCCTCCGCGGAGCAATCAGCCCCAGCATTTT. Its translation: CASSLPPPRSNQPQHF.

This chain connects TRBV9 to TRBJ1-4; 7 nucleotides match TRBD1. This CDR3 is 15 amino acids long. Germline CDR1 is SGDLS and CDR2 is YYNGEE. The V gene end was trimmed by 3 bases and the J gene end by 7 bases; junction bases not matched to a gene: 9. The CDR3 sequence is CASSAQTGPGEKLFF. CDR3 sequence (DNA): TGTGCCAGCAGCGCTCAGACAGGGCCTGGTGAAAAACTGTTTTTT.

V and J are TRBV2 and TRBJ1-6, with a possible D match to TRBD1 (5 bases). The CDR3 covers 15 residues. Germline CDR1 and CDR2: SNHLY and FYNNEI. The V gene lost 4 bases and the J gene lost 8 bases, with 15 bases spanning the gap. CDR3 sequence (DNA): TGTGCCAGCAGTGGGCAAACGGGGGGGGATTCACCCCTCCACTTT. It yields the protein CASSGQTGGDSPLHF.

This rearrangement joins TRBV11-2 to TRBJ1-5; unclear D gene. V was trimmed by 2 bases and J by 4 bases, leaving 6 bases between them. The CDR3 loop spans 13 amino acids. CDR1 and CDR2 from the germline V gene are SGHAT and FQNNGV. The CDR3 reads CASSLWANQPQHF. DNA for the CDR3: TGTGCCAGCAGCTTATGGGCAAATCAGCCCCAGCATTTT.

This clone appeared once. This rearrangement joins TRBV19 to TRBJ1-1; D gene ambiguous. V lost 3 bases and J lost 0, with 8 bases in between. Germline CDR1 and CDR2: LNHDA and SQIVND (reference sequence). This CDR3 comprises 14 residues. The CDR3 nucleotides are TGTGCCAGTAGTATGAGTTTCGTGAACACTGAAGCTTTCTTT. Translation: CASSMSFVNTEAFF. Based on the CDR3 plus reference TRBV19 and TRBJ1-1, the full variable domain is DGGITQSPKYLFRKEGQNVTLSCEQNLNHDAMYWYRQDPGQGLRLIYYSQIVNDFQKGDIAEGYSVSREKKESFPLTVTSAQKNPTAFYLCASSMSFVNTEAFFGQGTRLTVV.